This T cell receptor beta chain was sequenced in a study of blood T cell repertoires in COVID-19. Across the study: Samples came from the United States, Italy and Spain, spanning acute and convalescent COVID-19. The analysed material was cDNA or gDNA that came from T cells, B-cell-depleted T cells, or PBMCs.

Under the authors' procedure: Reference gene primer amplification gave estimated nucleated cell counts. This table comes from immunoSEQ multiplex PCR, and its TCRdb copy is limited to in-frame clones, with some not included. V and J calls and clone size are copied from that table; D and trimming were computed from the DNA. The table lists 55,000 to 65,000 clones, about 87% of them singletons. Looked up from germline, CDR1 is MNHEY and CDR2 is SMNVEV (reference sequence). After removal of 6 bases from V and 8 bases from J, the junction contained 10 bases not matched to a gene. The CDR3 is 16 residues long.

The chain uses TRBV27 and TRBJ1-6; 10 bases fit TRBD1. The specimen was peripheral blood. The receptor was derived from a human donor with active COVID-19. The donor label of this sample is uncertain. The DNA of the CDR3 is TGTGCCAGCAGGACATTGACAGGGGGCGCAGATTCACCCCTCCACTTT. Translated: CASRTLTGGADSPLHF.